These T cell receptor beta chains were read from a single sample in a study of cytomegalovirus exposure and HLA in healthy donors. Method: immunoSEQ multiplex PCR; TCRdb's copy keeps in-frame clones and lacks some. The table includes roughly 100,000 clones, 73% detected once. The specimen sequenced was PBMCs. All receptors come from a middle-aged man in good health and CMV-seronegative. Both conserved end residues are part of each CDR3. A D gene is named only where the DNA matches it firmly. Only some rows state a clone size, as once, few, many or a class for expanded clones.

>NA|TRBV5-1|NA|TRBJ1-1
CASSLVRGNTEAFF
TGCGCCAGCAGCTTGGTTCGGGGAAACACTGAAGCTTTCTTT
>NA|TRBV10-3|few|TRBJ1-4
CAISDREDNEKLFF
TGTGCCATCAGTGACAGGGAAGATAATGAAAAACTGTTTTTT
>NA|TRBV6-5|NA|TRBJ1-2
CASSYVHPAANYGYTF
TGTGCCAGCAGTTACGTTCACCCGGCGGCTAACTATGGCTACACCTTC
>TRBD1|TRBV7-9|NA|TRBJ1-4
CASSAGTDEKLFF
TGTGCCAGCAGCGCCGGGACAGATGAAAAACTGTTTTTT
>NA|TRBV13|NA|TRBJ2-7
CASSLVGVGNYEQYF
TGTGCCAGCAGCTTAGTGGGAGTTGGGAACTACGAGCAGTACTTC
>TRBD2|TRBV4-2|NA|TRBJ2-2
CASSQGASGLANTGELFF
TGTGCCAGCAGCCAAGGTGCGTCGGGACTAGCGAACACCGGGGAGCTGTTTTTT
>NA|TRBV7-9|NA|TRBJ2-7
CASRSEELRYEQYF
TGTGCCAGCAGATCCGAAGAGCTGCGGTACGAGCAGTACTTC
>TRBD1|TRBV2|NA|TRBJ2-2
CASEKTGVGNTGELFF
TGTGCCAGTGAGAAGACAGGGGTTGGGAACACCGGGGAGCTGTTTTTT
>TRBD1|TRBV6-1|many|TRBJ1-4
CASSDVRTGGRLLFF
TGTGCCAGCAGTGATGTGAGGACAGGGGGCAGGCTACTGTTTTTT
>NA|TRBV7-9|NA|TRBJ2-6
CASRADGANVLTF
TGTGCCTCCCGTGCAGATGGGGCCAACGTCCTGACTTTC
>TRBD1|TRBV18|NA|TRBJ2-3
CASSPSRQGTMSDTQYF
TGTGCCAGCTCACCTTCTAGACAGGGAACAATGTCAGATACGCAGTATTTT
>NA|TRBV29-1|NA|TRBJ2-5
CSGTEGAKTQYF
TGCAGCGGCACGGAGGGGGCAAAGACCCAGTACTTC